This TCR beta chain was found in a study of regulatory T cells in long-lasting Graves disease. Regarding the study as a whole: Persistent patients shared under 3,000 public clonotypes among themselves. Newly diagnosed patients shared fewer, at 900 to 1,000.

The sample's time point: newly diagnosed GD, antithyroid drugs for less than 3 months. PBMC RNA was the source of the TCR library. The CDR3 sequence is 11 residues long. Germline CDR1 reads DFQATT; CDR2 reads SNEGSKA (reference sequence). The V end lost 4 bases, the J end lost 7 bases, and 10 bases lay between the germline ends. With respect to this clonotype: Antigen specificity is unknown.

Libraries of TCR beta came from iRepertoire HTBI primers plus Arm-PCR of CDR3 regions. TCRdb fed the multiplex PCR reads into MiXCR, producing one record per CDR3 protein. The sample lists 390,000 or so distinct CDR3 sequences, approximately 12% occurring once. The sample was also reused in another study, on T cells in Graves' hyperthyroidism and ophthalmopathy. In that study: During a first-round RT-PCR of the TCR CDR3, the HTBI primer set was used.

Sequences were derived from peripheral blood mononuclear cells (PBMCs), sampled at new diagnosis, from a patient treated with antithyroid drugs. This chain connects TRBV20-1 to TRBJ2-5; D is uncertain. This sequence originates from a woman under 30 with Graves disease. The CDR3: CSATPRGTQYF. CDR3 DNA: TGCAGTGCTACCCCCCGCGGGACCCAGTACTTC.